This T cell receptor (beta chain) was sequenced during a study of blood T cell repertoires in COVID-19. Study at large: In each case, the material was cDNA or gDNA derived from T cells, B-cell-depleted T cells, or PBMCs.

Profiling relied on immunoSEQ multiplex PCR, and the TCRdb table lists in-frame clones only, not all of them. The table records roughly 100,000 clones, about two thirds of them present only once. Germline V lookup: CDR1 MNHEY, CDR2 SVGAGI. V lost 0 bases to trimming and J lost 6 bases, with 2 bases between them. CDR3 length: 12 residues. Material for sequencing was peripheral blood. The receptor's source is a human donor with acute or convalescent COVID-19. The donor label of this sample is uncertain. The V and J genes are TRBV6-5 and TRBJ2-2; D not resolved. The CDR3 region is CASSYSAGELFF. The DNA for the CDR3 is TGTGCCAGCAGTTACTCCGCCGGGGAGCTGTTTTTT.